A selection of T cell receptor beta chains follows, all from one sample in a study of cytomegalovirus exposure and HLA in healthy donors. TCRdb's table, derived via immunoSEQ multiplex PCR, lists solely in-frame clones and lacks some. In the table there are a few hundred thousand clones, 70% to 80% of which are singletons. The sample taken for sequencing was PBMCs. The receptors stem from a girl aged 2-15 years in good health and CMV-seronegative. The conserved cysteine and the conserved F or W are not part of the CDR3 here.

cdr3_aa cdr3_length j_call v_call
ASSFSVEVANTEAF 14 TRBJ1-1 TRBV5-5
ASMSGAEAF 9 TRBJ1-1 TRBV25-1
ATSSRQGANTEAF 13 TRBJ1-1 TRBV15
ASSLTSGDYEQY 12 TRBJ2-7 TRBV7-9
ASSLSRGGETQY 12 TRBJ2-5 TRBV7-2
ASSLAGGYYEQY 12 TRBJ2-7 TRBV27
ASSESSGYMNTEAF 14 TRBJ1-1 TRBV25-1
ASREGGGSGETQY 13 TRBJ2-5 TRBV6-5
ASSEYGEGPGYGYT 14 TRBJ1-2 TRBV2
ASSAGKVNYEQF 12 TRBJ2-1 TRBV19
ASSSETGYEQY 11 TRBJ2-7 TRBV7-9
ASLSKGITYYEQY 13 TRBJ2-7 TRBV2
AIGAGDGDTQY 11 TRBJ2-3 TRBV10-3
ASSLSSRGTEAF 12 TRBJ1-1 TRBV27
ASSQQSQETQY 11 TRBJ2-5 TRBV6-1
ASSLMVRDTEAF 12 TRBJ1-1 TRBV6-5
ASSITRGATEAF 12 TRBJ1-1 TRBV19
SVERIRGTNEQF 12 TRBJ2-1 TRBV29-1
ASSPGLAQETQY 12 TRBJ2-5 TRBV9
ASSSTGAGTGGLYGYT 16 TRBJ1-2 TRBV5-1
ASSESSRDKSNQPQH 15 TRBJ1-5 TRBV25-1
ASRTQGRETQY 11 TRBJ2-5 TRBV6-5
ASSNGVREETQY 12 TRBJ2-5 TRBV7-7
ASSVLAGGQETQY 13 TRBJ2-5 TRBV9
ASSLQGVNTEAF 12 TRBJ1-1 TRBV7-9
ASGTGTGGYQPQH 13 TRBJ1-5 TRBV12-5
ASSYPSGIEQF 11 TRBJ2-1 TRBV6-6
ASSEGVRKRGEETQY 15 TRBJ2-5 TRBV6-1